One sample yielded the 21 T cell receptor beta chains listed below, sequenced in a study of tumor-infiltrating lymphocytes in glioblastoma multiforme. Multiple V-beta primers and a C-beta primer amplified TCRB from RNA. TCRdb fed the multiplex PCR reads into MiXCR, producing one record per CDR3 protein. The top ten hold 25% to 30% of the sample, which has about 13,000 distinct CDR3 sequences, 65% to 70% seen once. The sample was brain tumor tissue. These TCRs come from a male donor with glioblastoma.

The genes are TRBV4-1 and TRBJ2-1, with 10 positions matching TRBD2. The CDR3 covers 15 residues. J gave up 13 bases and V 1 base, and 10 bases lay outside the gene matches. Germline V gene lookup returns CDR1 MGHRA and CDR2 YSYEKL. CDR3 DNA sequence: TGCGCCAGCAGCCAAGGGGGACTAGCGAGCTTAGAACAGTTCTTC. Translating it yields CASSQGGLASLEQFF.

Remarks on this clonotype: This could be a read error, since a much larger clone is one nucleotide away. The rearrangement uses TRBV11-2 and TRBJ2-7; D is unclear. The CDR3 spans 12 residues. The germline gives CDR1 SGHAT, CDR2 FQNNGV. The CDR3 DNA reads TGTGCCAGCAGCGGTAGTAGATACGAGGAGTACTTC. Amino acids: CASSGSRYEEYF.

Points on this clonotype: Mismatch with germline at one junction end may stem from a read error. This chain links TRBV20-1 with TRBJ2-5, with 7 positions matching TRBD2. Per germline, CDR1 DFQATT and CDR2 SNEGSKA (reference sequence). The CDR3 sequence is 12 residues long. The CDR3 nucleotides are TGCAGTGCCCCCCGGGGGGTGGAGACCCAGTGCTTC. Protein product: CSAPRGVETQCF.

CDR3 in DNA: TGCAGTGCTAGTCCGGGACAGGGGGCGGGGGGGACCGGGGAGCTGTTTTTT. Protein sequence: CSASPGQGAGGTGELFF. This sequence joins TRBV20-1 and TRBJ2-2; TRBD1 aligns across 12 bases. CDR1 and CDR2 (germline): DFQATT, SNEGSKA (reference sequence). The CDR3 runs to 17 residues. J was trimmed by 5 bases and V by 3 bases; bases with no gene match: 10.

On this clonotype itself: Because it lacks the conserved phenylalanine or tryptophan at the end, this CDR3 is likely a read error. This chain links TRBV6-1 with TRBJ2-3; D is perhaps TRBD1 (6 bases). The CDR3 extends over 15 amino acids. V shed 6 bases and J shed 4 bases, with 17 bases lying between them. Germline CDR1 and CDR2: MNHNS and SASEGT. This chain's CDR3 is CASRAGTDSSDTQYS. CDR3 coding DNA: TGTGCCAGCAGAGCCGGGACGGACAGCTCAGATACGCAGTATTCT.

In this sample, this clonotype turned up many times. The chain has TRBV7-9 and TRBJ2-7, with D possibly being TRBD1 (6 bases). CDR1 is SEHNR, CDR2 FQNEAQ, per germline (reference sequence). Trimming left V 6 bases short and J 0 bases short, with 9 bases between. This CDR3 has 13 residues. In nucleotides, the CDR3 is TGTGCCAGCAGTAGACAGGTCTCCTACGAGCAGTACTTC. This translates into CASSRQVSYEQYF.

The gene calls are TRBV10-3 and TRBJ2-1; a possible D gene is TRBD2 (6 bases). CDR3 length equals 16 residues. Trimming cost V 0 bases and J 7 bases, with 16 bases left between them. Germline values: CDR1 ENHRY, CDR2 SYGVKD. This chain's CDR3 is CAISESIGAGRNEQFF. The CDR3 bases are TGTGCCATCAGTGAGTCAATAGGGGCAGGGAGGAATGAGCAGTTCTTC.

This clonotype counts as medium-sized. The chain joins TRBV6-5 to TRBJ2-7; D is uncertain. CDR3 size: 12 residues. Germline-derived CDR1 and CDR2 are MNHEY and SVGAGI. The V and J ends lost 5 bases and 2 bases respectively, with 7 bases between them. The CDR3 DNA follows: TGTGCCAGCAGTCGCGGACCCTACGAGCAGTACTTC. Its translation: CASSRGPYEQYF.

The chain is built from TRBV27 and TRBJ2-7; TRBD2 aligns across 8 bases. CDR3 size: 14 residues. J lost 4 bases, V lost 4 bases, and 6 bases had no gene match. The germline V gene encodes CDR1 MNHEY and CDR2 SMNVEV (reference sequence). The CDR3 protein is CASSSGTSRYEQYF. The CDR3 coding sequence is TGTGCCAGCAGTTCCGGGACTAGTCGGTACGAGCAGTACTTC.

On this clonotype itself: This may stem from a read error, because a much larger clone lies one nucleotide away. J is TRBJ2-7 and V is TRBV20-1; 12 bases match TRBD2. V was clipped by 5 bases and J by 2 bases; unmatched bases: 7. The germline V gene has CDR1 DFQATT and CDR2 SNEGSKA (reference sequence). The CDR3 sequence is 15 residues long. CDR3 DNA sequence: TGCAGTGCTCGGACTAGCGGGGCAGCCACCTACGAGCAGTACTTC. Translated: CSARTSGAATYEQYF.

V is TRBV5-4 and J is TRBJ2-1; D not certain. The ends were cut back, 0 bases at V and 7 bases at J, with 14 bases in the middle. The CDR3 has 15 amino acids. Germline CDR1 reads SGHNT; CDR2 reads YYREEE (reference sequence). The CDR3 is CASSLGNSRINEQFF. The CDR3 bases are TGTGCCAGCAGCTTGGGGAATAGCCGGATAAATGAGCAGTTCTTC.

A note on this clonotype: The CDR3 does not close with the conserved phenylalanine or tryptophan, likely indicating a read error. The CDR3 DNA reads TGCAGTGCTAGTCGCCCCGGACTAGCGGGAGGGTCAAGTAGCACAGATACGCAGTATTAT. Protein: CSASRPGLAGGSSSTDTQYY. This chain links TRBV20-1 with TRBJ2-3; TRBD2 matches at 15 bases. Losses at the gene ends were 3 bases for V and 0 bases for J; bases not matched to a gene: 13. Germline V gene sequence: CDR1 DFQATT, CDR2 SNEGSKA (reference sequence). The CDR3 contains 20 residues.

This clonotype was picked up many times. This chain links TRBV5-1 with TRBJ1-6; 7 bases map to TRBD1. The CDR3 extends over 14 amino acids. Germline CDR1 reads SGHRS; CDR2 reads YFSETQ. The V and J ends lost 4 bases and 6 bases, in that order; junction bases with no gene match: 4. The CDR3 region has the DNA TGCGCCAGCAGCATGGGACAGCTTAATTCACCCCTCCACTTT. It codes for CASSMGQLNSPLHF.

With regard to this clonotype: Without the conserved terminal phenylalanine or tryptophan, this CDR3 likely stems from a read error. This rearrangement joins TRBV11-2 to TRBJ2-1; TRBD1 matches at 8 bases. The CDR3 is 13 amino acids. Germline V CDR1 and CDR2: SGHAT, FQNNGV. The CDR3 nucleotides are TGTGCCAGCCGCTTAGACAGGGGCAATGAGCAGTTCCTC. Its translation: CASRLDRGNEQFL.

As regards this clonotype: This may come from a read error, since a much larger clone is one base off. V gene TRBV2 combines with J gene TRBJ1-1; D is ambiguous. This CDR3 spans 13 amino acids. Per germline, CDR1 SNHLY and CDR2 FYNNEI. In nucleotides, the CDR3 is TGTGCCAGCAGTGACAACTCGAACATTGAAGCTTTCTTT. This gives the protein CASSDNSNIEAFF.

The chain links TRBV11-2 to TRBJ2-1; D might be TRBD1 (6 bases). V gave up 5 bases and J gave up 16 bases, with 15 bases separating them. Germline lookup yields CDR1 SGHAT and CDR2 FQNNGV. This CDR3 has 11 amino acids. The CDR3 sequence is CASSPGDGEFF. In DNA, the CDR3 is TGTGCCAGCAGCCCAGGGGACGGTGAATTCTTC.

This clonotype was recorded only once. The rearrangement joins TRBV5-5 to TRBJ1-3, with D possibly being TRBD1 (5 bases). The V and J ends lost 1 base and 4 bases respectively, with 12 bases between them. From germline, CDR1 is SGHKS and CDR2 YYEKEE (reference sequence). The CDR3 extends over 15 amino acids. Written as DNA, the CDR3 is TGTGCCAGCAGCTTGAGGGCAGGGTCGGGAAACACCATATATTTT. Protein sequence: CASSLRAGSGNTIYF.

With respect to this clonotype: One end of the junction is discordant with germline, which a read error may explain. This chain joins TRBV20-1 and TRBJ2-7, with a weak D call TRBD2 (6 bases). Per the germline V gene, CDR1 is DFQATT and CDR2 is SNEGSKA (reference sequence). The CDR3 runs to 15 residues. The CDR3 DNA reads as TGCAGTGTTAGAGAAGGGACTTCGGAGGGTTACTGGCAGTACTTC. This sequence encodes CSVREGTSEGYWQYF.

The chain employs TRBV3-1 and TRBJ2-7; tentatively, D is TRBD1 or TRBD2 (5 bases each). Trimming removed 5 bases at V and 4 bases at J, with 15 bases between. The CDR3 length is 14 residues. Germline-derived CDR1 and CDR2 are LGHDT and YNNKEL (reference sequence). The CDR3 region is CASSTRDGNYEQYF. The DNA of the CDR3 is TGTGCCAGCAGCACCAGGGACGGTAATTACGAGCAGTACTTC.

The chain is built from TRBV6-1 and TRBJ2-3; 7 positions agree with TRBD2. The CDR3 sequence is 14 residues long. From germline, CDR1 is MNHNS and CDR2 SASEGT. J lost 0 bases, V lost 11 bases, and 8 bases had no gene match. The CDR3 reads CAGGDLASTDTQYF. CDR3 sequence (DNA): TGTGCCGGGGGGGACTTAGCTAGCACAGATACGCAGTATTTT.

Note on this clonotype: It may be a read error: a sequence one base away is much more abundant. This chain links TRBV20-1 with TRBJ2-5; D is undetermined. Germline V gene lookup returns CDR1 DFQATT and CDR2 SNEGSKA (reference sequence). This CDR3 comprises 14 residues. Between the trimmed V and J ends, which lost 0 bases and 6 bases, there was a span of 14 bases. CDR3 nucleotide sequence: TGCAGTGCTAGAGACGGCTCTCCGATGAAGACCCAGTACTTC. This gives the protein CSARDGSPMKTQYF.